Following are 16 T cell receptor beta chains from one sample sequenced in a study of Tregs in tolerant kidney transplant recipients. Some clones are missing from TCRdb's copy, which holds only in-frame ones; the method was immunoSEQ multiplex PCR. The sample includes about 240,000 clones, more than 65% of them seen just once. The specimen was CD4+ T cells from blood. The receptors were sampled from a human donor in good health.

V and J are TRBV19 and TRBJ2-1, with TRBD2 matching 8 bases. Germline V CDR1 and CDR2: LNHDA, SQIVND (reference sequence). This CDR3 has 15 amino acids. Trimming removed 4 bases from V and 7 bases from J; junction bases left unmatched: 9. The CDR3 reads CASSRSGSRSNEQFF. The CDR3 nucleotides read TGTGCCAGTAGTAGAAGCGGGAGTCGGTCAAATGAGCAGTTCTTC. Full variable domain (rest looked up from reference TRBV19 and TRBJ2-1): DGGITQSPKYLFRKEGQNVTLSCEQNLNHDAMYWYRQDPGQGLRLIYYSQIVNDFQKGDIAEGYSVSREKKESFPLTVTSAQKNPTAFYLCASSRSGSRSNEQFFGPGTRLTVL.

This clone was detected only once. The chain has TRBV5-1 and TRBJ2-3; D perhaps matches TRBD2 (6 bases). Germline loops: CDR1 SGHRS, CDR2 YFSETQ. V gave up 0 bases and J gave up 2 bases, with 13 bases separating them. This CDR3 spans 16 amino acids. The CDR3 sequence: CASSLVPSGPTDTQYF. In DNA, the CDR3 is TGCGCCAGCAGCTTGGTCCCCAGCGGGCCCACAGATACGCAGTATTTT.

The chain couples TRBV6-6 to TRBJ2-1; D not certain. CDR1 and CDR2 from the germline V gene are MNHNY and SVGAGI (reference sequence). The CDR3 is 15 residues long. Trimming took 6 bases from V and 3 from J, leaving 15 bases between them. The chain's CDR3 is CASRDRRAFYNEQFF. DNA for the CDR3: TGTGCCAGCAGAGACCGTAGGGCCTTCTACAATGAGCAGTTCTTC.

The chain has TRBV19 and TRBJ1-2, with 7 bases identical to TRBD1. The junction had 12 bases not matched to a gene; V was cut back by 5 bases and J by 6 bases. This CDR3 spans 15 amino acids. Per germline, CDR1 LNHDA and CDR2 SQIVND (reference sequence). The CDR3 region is CASSPWEGGSNGYTF. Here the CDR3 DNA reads TGTGCCAGTAGTCCCTGGGAAGGGGGCTCGAATGGCTACACCTTC.

The chain's CDR3 is CASSSPGAVSGEQFF. Written as DNA, the CDR3 is TGTGCCAGCAGCTCGCCTGGGGCAGTTTCGGGTGAGCAGTTCTTC. The J gene is TRBJ2-1, the V gene TRBV5-6, with D tentatively TRBD1 (5 bases). Germline CDR1 is SGHDT and CDR2 is YYEEEE. CDR3 size: 15 residues. V dropped 3 bases and J dropped 9 bases, with 19 bases sitting between them.

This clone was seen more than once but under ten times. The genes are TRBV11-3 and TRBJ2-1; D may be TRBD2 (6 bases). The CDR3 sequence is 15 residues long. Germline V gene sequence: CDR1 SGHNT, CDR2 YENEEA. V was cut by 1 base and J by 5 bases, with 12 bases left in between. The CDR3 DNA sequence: TGTGCCAGCAGCTTAGGCGGGGCCAGCAACAATGAGCAGTTCTTC. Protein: CASSLGGASNNEQFF.

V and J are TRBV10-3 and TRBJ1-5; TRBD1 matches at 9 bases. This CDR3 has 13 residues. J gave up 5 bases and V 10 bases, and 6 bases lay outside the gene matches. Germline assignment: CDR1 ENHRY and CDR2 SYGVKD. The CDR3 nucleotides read TGTGCCACCAGGACAGGGGATTATCAGCCCCAGCATTTT. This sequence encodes CATRTGDYQPQHF.

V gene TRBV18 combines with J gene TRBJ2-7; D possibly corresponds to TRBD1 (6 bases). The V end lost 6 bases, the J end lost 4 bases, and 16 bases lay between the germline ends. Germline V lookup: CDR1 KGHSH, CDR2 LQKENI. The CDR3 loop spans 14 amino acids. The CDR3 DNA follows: TGTGCCAGCTCCCCCCGACAGGCCCCATACGAGCAGTACTTC. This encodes CASSPRQAPYEQYF.

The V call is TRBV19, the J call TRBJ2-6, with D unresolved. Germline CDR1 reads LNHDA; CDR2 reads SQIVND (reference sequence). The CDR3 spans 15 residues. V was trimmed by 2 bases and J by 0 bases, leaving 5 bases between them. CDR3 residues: CASSILVSGANVLTF. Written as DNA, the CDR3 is TGTGCCAGTAGTATACTAGTCTCTGGGGCCAACGTCCTGACTTTC.

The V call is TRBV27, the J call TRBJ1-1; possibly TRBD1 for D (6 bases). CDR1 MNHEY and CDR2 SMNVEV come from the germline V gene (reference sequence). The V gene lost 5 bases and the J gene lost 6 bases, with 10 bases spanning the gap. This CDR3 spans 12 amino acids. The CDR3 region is CASSLGGAEAFF. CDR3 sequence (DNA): TGTGCCAGCAGTCTAGGGGGGGCTGAAGCTTTCTTT.

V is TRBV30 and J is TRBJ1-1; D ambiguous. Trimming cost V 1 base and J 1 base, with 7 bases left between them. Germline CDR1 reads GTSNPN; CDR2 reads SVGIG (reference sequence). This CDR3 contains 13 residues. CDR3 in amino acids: CAWSEDSNTEAFF. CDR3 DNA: TGTGCCTGGAGTGAGGATTCGAACACTGAAGCTTTCTTT.

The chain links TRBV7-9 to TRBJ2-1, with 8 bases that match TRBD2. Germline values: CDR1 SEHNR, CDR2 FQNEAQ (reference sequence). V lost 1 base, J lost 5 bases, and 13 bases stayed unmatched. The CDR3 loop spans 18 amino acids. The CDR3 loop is CASSLDYQRETSNNEQFF. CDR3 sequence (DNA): TGTGCCAGCAGCTTAGATTACCAGCGGGAGACCTCAAACAATGAGCAGTTCTTC.

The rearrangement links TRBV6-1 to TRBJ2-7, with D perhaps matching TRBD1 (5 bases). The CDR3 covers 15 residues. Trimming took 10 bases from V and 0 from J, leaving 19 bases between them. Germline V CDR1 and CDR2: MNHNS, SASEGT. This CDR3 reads CATTLGQGLSYEQYF. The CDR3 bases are TGTGCCACGACATTGGGGCAGGGCCTCTCCTACGAGCAGTACTTC.

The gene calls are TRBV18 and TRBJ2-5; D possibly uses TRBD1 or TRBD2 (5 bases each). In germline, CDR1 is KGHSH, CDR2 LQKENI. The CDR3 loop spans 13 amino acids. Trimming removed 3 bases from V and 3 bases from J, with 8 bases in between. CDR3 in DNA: TGTGCCAGCTCACCGGGGGTGGAAGAGACCCAGTACTTC. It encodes CASSPGVEETQYF.

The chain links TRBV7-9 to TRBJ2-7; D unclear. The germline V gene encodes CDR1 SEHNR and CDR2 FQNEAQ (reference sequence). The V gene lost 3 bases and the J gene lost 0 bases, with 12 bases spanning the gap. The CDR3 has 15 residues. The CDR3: CASSFSGLSSYEQYF. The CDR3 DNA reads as TGTGCCAGCAGCTTCTCCGGCCTAAGCTCCTACGAGCAGTACTTC.

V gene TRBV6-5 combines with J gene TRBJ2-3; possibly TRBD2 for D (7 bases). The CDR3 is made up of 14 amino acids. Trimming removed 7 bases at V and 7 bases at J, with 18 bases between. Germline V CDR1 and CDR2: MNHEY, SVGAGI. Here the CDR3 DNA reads TGTGCCAGCAACAGGGAGGGGACGGGAAATACGCAGTATTTT. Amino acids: CASNREGTGNTQYF.